Below are 24 T cell receptor beta chains sequenced from a single sample in a study of T-cell reconstitution after alpha-beta-depleted transplantation in children. Unique molecular identifiers featured in how the TCRbeta library was prepared. TCRdb analysed the PCR reads with MiXCR anew, one entry per CDR3 protein. The sample yields around 300,000 distinct CDR3 sequences, approximately 20% seen once. The specimen comprised PBMCs, mostly from graft donor cells, sampled 180 days after TCRalphabeta/CD19-depleted stem cell transplant. Every receptor here comes from a male patient younger than 18 who had a stem cell transplant for acute lymphoblastic leukemia, so the T cells may come from the graft donor.

In this sample, this clonotype turned up a few times. The chain employs TRBV5-1 and TRBJ2-1; D might be TRBD2 (5 bases). V gave up 1 base and J gave up 4 bases, with 9 bases separating them. Germline V CDR1 and CDR2: SGHRS, YFSETQ. The CDR3 has 14 residues. DNA of the CDR3: TGCGCCAGCAGCTTGCTACTAGGATACAATGAGCAGTTCTTC. Translating it yields CASSLLLGYNEQFF.

This clonotype was seen more than once but under ten times. The chain has TRBV10-3 and TRBJ1-5, with D hard to call. V dropped 2 bases and J dropped 0 bases, with 11 bases sitting between them. There are 16 residues in the CDR3. Per germline, CDR1 ENHRY and CDR2 SYGVKD. The CDR3 reads CAISERQVISNQPQHF. The DNA of the CDR3 is TGTGCCATCAGTGAGCGGCAGGTCATTAGCAATCAGCCCCAGCATTTT.

This clonotype appeared a few times. J is TRBJ2-7 and V is TRBV7-8; 10 bases line up with TRBD2. Losses at the gene ends were 5 bases for V and 6 bases for J; bases not matched to a gene: 19. The CDR3 totals 18 residues. Germline loops: CDR1 SGHVS, CDR2 FQNEAQ. The CDR3 region is CASSHDRGQGTSAAEQYF. CDR3 nucleotides: TGTGCCAGCAGCCACGACAGGGGCCAAGGGACTAGCGCAGCCGAGCAGTACTTC. Together with reference TRBV7-8 and TRBJ2-7, the CDR3 gives the full variable domain: GAGVSQSPRYKVAKRGQDVALRCDPISGHVSLFWYQQALGQGPEFLTYFQNEAQLDKSGLPSDRFFAERPEGSVSTLKIQRTQQEDSAVYLCASSHDRGQGTSAAEQYFGPGTRLTVT.

This clonotype was recorded a few times. The gene calls are TRBV12-3 or TRBV12-4 and TRBJ1-6, with TRBD1 matching over 10 bases. The CDR3 is 18 residues long. V was clipped by 4 bases and J by 8 bases; unmatched bases: 14. CDR3 in amino acids: CASSSSRDRGPNHSPLHF. The DNA of the CDR3 is TGTGCCAGCAGTTCGTCCCGGGACAGGGGACCCAACCATTCACCCCTCCACTTT.

In this sample, this clonotype turned up a few times. The V and J genes are TRBV5-5 and TRBJ2-7; 9 bases agree with TRBD1. The V gene's germline CDR1 is SGHKS and CDR2 YYEKEE (reference sequence). V trimming: 4 bases; J trimming: 0 bases; junction bases outside the gene matches: 8. The CDR3 is 16 amino acids. In nucleotides, the CDR3 is TGTGCCAGCAGCGGCCCCGGGACAGGGAGCTCCTACGAGCAGTACTTC. It codes for CASSGPGTGSSYEQYF.

This chain uses TRBV5-1 with TRBJ2-3, with 9 positions matching TRBD2. V lost 0 bases to trimming and J lost 9 bases; unmatched junction nucleotides: 11. The CDR3 extends over 16 amino acids. In germline, CDR1 is SGHRS, CDR2 YFSETQ. Written as DNA, the CDR3 is TGCGCCAGCAGCTTGGACGCGGGAGGGCCTGGAGGGACGCAGTATTTT. Translation: CASSLDAGGPGGTQYF.

This clonotype was found a few times. V is TRBV10-2 and J is TRBJ2-2; 9 nucleotides agree with TRBD2. The germline V gene has CDR1 WSHSY and CDR2 SAAADI. This CDR3 comprises 13 residues. V lost 7 bases to trimming and J lost 9 bases; unmatched junction nucleotides: 6. The CDR3 sequence is CASKSSGSRELFF. The CDR3 DNA reads as TGCGCCAGCAAAAGTAGCGGGAGTCGGGAGCTGTTTTTT.

The sample holds a few counts of this clonotype. The chain couples TRBV28 to TRBJ1-2; weak D call: TRBD1 (6 bases). CDR3 length: 14 residues. The germline gives CDR1 MDHEN, CDR2 SYDVKM. Trimming left V 2 bases short and J 4 bases short, with 11 bases between. The CDR3 DNA is TGTGCCAGCAGTTTAACAGGGCTGGGCTATGGCTACACCTTC. The encoded protein is CASSLTGLGYGYTF.

The chain links TRBV7-8 to TRBJ2-5, with a weak D call TRBD2 (6 bases). This CDR3 has 15 residues. Germline V gene sequence: CDR1 SGHVS, CDR2 FQNEAQ. V lost 1 base to trimming and J lost 4 bases, with 13 bases between them. The CDR3 DNA follows: TGTGCCAGCAGCTTAGGGACGGGAGAGCGAGAGACCCAGTACTTC. Encoded protein: CASSLGTGERETQYF.

The chain carries TRBV20-1 and TRBJ2-4, with 10 bases identical to TRBD2. Germline CDR1 reads DFQATT; CDR2 reads SNEGSKA (reference sequence). With V trimmed by 2 bases and J by 7 bases, 8 bases remained unmatched. The CDR3 length is 15 residues. CDR3 residues: CSARKVLAGDNIQYF. The CDR3 nucleotides read TGCAGTGCTAGAAAGGTCCTAGCGGGAGATAACATTCAGTACTTC.

This chain links TRBV10-2 with TRBJ1-1; D is possibly TRBD1 (5 bases). Germline-derived CDR1 and CDR2 are WSHSY and SAAADI. V dropped 2 bases and J dropped 10 bases, with 8 bases sitting between them. The CDR3 sequence is 11 residues long. The CDR3 protein is CASSEGGIAFF. DNA for the CDR3: TGCGCCAGCAGTGAGGGGGGTATAGCTTTCTTT.

The count of this clonotype is one. CDR3 amino acids: CASSLDLGTAVLYEQYF. The CDR3 DNA reads as TGTGCCAGCAGCTTAGACCTCGGGACCGCGGTCCTCTACGAGCAGTACTTC. The chain carries TRBV7-9 and TRBJ2-7, with D perhaps given as TRBD1 or TRBD2 (5 bases each). CDR3 length equals 17 residues. With 1 base removed from V and 3 bases from J, the gap between germline ends came to 19 bases. CDR1 is SEHNR, CDR2 FQNEAQ, per germline (reference sequence).

The J gene is TRBJ1-1, the V gene TRBV10-3; perhaps TRBD1 as D (6 bases). In germline, CDR1 is ENHRY, CDR2 SYGVKD. The ends were cut back, 2 bases at V and 0 bases at J, with 13 bases in the middle. The CDR3 totals 16 residues. The CDR3 DNA sequence: TGTGCCATCAGTGAGCCAGGAAGGGGGATGAACACTGAAGCTTTCTTT. As protein: CAISEPGRGMNTEAFF.

This clonotype was seen just once. The J gene is TRBJ2-7, the V gene TRBV6-5; D is unresolved. Trimming shortened V by 4 bases and J by 0 bases, and 10 bases separated the two germline ends. This CDR3 spans 14 amino acids. Germline CDR1 reads MNHEY; CDR2 reads SVGAGI. The chain's CDR3 is CASSWSTSSYEQYF. The CDR3 coding sequence is TGTGCCAGCAGTTGGTCGACGAGCTCCTACGAGCAGTACTTC.

The genes are TRBV9 and TRBJ2-3; D assignment may be TRBD1 or TRBD2 (6 bases each). Germline lookup yields CDR1 SGDLS and CDR2 YYNGEE. V lost 1 base and J lost 5, with 11 bases in between. The CDR3 spans 14 residues. The CDR3 nucleotides read TGTGCCAGCAGCGTACGCGAGGGGGGAGATACGCAGTATTTT. Translation gives CASSVREGGDTQYF.

This chain joins TRBV20-1 and TRBJ2-1; 7 bases map to TRBD1. CDR1 DFQATT and CDR2 SNEGSKA come from the germline V gene (reference sequence). V dropped 3 bases and J dropped 5; count of bases not matched to a gene: 7. The CDR3 loop spans 14 amino acids. The CDR3 nucleotides read TGCAGTGCTAGCGGGGAGAGGGGGCACAATGAGCAGTTCTTC. It yields the protein CSASGERGHNEQFF.

This rearrangement joins TRBV7-6 to TRBJ2-1; TRBD2 agrees at 7 bases. This CDR3 contains 18 residues. The germline V gene has CDR1 SGHVS and CDR2 FNYEAQ. V was clipped by 1 base and J by 5 bases; unmatched bases: 14. CDR3 nucleotides: TGTGCCAGCAGCTTAGGCCCTATGTCAGCGGGGTTAGACAATGAGCAGTTCTTC. It is translated as CASSLGPMSAGLDNEQFF.

Only a few counts were recorded for this clonotype. V is TRBV14 and J is TRBJ2-7; 7 nucleotides align to TRBD1. The CDR3 is 15 amino acids. V shed 4 bases, J shed 3 bases, and the junction held 9 bases outside the gene matches. Per germline, CDR1 SGHDN and CDR2 FVKESK. Here the CDR3 reads CASSPLGAGGYEQYF. DNA of the CDR3: TGTGCCAGCAGCCCCCTCGGGGCAGGGGGCTACGAGCAGTACTTC. Full variable domain (outside the CDR3, taken from reference TRBV14 and TRBJ2-7): EAGVTQFPSHSVIEKGQTVTLRCDPISGHDNLYWYRRVMGKEIKFLLHFVKESKQDESGMPNNRFLAERTGGTYSTLKVQPAELEDSGVYFCASSPLGAGGYEQYFGPGTRLTVT.

This clonotype was recorded a few times. V and J are TRBV11-2 and TRBJ2-2; D unresolved. Trimming removed 7 bases at V and 4 bases at J, with 10 bases between. This CDR3 has 13 residues. Germline CDR1 is SGHAT and CDR2 is FQNNGV. The CDR3, as DNA: TGTGCCAGCACCACGTGGGGCACCGGGGAGCTGTTTTTT. Amino acids: CASTTWGTGELFF.

This clonotype was detected only a few times. The CDR3 bases are TGTGCCAGCAGATTTAAGTCCCGGGGAGGAAAGACCGGGGAGCTGTTTTTT. It specifies CASRFKSRGGKTGELFF. The chain carries TRBV7-2 and TRBJ2-2, with D perhaps TRBD2 (6 bases). V dropped 6 bases and J dropped 5 bases, with 22 bases sitting between them. The CDR3 spans 17 residues. Germline-derived CDR1 and CDR2 are SGHTA and FQGNSA.

CDR3 in DNA: TGCAGTGCTATTTTTCTGCGGGAGCGGGTGGATACGCAGTATTTT. Protein product: CSAIFLRERVDTQYF. This chain links TRBV20-1 with TRBJ2-3; 7 bases agree with TRBD2. The J segment lost 6 bases and the V segment lost 4 bases, leaving 13 bases of the junction unmatched. The CDR3 is 15 residues long. Germline V gives CDR1 DFQATT, CDR2 SNEGSKA (reference sequence).

This clonotype was seen more than once but under ten times. J is TRBJ2-7 and V is TRBV7-2; D possibly corresponds to TRBD1 (6 bases). From germline, CDR1 is SGHTA and CDR2 FQGNSA. CDR3 size: 17 residues. V was cut by 2 bases and J by 0 bases, with 17 bases left in between. CDR3 nucleotides: TGTGCCAGCAGCTTAAGGGGGTCCGCAGGTCTCTCCTACGAGCAGTACTTC. It yields the protein CASSLRGSAGLSYEQYF. Using reference TRBV7-2 and TRBJ2-7 for the parts outside the CDR3, the full variable domain is GAGVSQSPSNKVTEKGKDVELRCDPISGHTALYWYRQSLGQGLEFLIYFQGNSAPDKSGLPSDRFSAERTGGSVSTLTIQRTQQEDSAVYLCASSLRGSAGLSYEQYFGPGTRLTVT.

This clonotype showed up many times. The chain joins TRBV6-1 to TRBJ2-3; D remains ambiguous. Germline V gene sequence: CDR1 MNHNS, CDR2 SASEGT. This CDR3 has 15 residues. Deletions cut 7 bases from V and 6 bases from J, with 20 bases between. The CDR3 sequence: CASTKDGFYEDTQYF. The DNA for the CDR3 is TGTGCCAGCACTAAGGACGGATTTTATGAGGATACGCAGTATTTT.

This clonotype was recorded a few times. This chain joins TRBV12-3 or TRBV12-4 and TRBJ2-7, with D unresolved. V lost 3 bases, J lost 3 bases, and 12 bases lay in between. The CDR3 length is 14 residues. The DNA of the CDR3 is TGTGCCAGCAGTTTTGCTCAAGAACTCTACGAGCAGTACTTC. This gives the protein CASSFAQELYEQYF.